This T cell receptor beta chain was captured by sequencing in a study of T-cell reconstitution after alpha-beta-depleted transplantation in children. General study findings and limits: Two months or so post-transplant, alpha-beta T cells reportedly derived from several hundred expanded graft clones. Most T-cell counts and diversity one year after the transplant came from T cells that were newly produced.

This clonotype was counted between two and nine times. The antigen is unknown. As it was prepared, the TCRbeta library received unique molecular identifiers. TCRdb redid the calling of the PCR reads with MiXCR, one entry per CDR3 protein. The data show 540,000 or so distinct CDR3 sequences, 23% seen once. The CDR3 loop spans 14 amino acids. CDR1 and CDR2 from the germline V gene are SGHRS and YFSETQ. V was clipped by 4 bases and J by 5 bases, with 13 bases between them. This clonotype was sampled from a boy under two years old who had a stem cell transplant for acute myeloid leukemia, so the T cells may come from the graft donor. The sequencing used PBMCs, mostly from graft donor cells, collected 360 days after TCRalphabeta/CD19-depleted stem cell transplant. The rearrangement uses TRBV5-1 and TRBJ1-5; D is unclear. The CDR3 here is CASSPRPEDQPQHF. Written as DNA, the CDR3 is TGCGCCAGCAGCCCCCGGCCCGAGGATCAGCCCCAGCATTTT. Using reference TRBV5-1 and TRBJ1-5 for the parts outside the CDR3, the full variable domain is KAGVTQTPRYLIKTRGQQVTLSCSPISGHRSVSWYQQTPGQGLQFLFEYFSETQRNKGNFPGRFSGRQFSNSRSEMNVSTLELGDSALYLCASSPRPEDQPQHFGDGTRLSIL.